The TCR beta chain described here comes from a study of shared clonotypes between healthy human individuals. The V gene's germline CDR1 is LGHNA and CDR2 YSLEER. This CDR3 contains 14 residues. The V end was cut by 3 bases, the J end by 4 bases, with 12 bases between. General study points: Generally, naive subsets came out with larger estimated richness than memory subsets.

Profiled with immunoSEQ multiplex PCR; TCRdb holds only in-frame clones, not every one. The sample lists roughly 2,000,000 clones; 80% to 95% were seen once. This clone occurred once. The antigen remains undetermined. Positively selected for CCR7, the CD45RO-negative cells used as naive CD8 cells excluded terminally differentiated effector memory CD45RA+ cells. The TCR was taken from a man aged 18-30 years in good health. Some clones in this sample may be carry-over from other donors' samples. What was sequenced was naive CD8+ T cells from PBMCs. The genes are TRBV4-3 and TRBJ1-2; D unresolved. CDR3 DNA sequence: TGCGCCAGCAGCCACTCCCTCGGCCCCTATGGCTACACCTTC. Translated, it gives CASSHSLGPYGYTF.